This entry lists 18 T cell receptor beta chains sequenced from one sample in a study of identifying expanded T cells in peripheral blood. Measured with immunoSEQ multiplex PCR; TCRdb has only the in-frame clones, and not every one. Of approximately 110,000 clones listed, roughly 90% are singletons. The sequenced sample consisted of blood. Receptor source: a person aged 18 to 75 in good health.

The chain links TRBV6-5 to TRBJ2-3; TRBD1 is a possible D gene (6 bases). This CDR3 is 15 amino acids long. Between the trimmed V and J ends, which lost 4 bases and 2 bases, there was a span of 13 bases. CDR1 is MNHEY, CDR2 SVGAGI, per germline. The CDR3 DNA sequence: TGTGCCAGCAGTTTACAGGGTAGTTTCACAGATACGCAGTATTTT. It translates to CASSLQGSFTDTQYF.

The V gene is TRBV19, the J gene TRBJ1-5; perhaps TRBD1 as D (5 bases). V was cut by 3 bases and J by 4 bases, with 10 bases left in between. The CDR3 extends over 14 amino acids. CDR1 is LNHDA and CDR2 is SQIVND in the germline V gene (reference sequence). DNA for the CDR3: TGTGCCAGTAGTATCGGGACGGGAAATCAGCCCCAGCATTTT. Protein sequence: CASSIGTGNQPQHF. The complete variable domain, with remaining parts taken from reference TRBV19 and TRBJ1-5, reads DGGITQSPKYLFRKEGQNVTLSCEQNLNHDAMYWYRQDPGQGLRLIYYSQIVNDFQKGDIAEGYSVSREKKESFPLTVTSAQKNPTAFYLCASSIGTGNQPQHFGDGTRLSIL.

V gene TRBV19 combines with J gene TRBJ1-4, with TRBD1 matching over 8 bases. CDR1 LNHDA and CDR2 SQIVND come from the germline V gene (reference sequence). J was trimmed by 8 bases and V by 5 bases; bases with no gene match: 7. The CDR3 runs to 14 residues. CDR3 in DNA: TGTGCCAGTAGTGTAGGGACAGGAGGCGAAAAACTGTTTTTT. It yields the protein CASSVGTGGEKLFF.

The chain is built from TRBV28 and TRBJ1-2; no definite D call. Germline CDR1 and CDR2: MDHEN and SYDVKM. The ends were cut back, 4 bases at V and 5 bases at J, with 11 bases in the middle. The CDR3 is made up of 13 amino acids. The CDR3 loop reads CASSSASTYGYTF. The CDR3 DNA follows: TGTGCCAGCAGTTCGGCCTCCACTTATGGCTACACCTTC.

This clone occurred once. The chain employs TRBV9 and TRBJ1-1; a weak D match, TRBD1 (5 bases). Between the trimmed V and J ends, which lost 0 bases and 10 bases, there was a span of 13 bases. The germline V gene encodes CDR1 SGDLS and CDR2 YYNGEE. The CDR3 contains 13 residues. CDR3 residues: CASSVGFREGAFF. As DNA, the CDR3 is TGTGCCAGCAGCGTAGGGTTCAGGGAGGGAGCTTTCTTT.

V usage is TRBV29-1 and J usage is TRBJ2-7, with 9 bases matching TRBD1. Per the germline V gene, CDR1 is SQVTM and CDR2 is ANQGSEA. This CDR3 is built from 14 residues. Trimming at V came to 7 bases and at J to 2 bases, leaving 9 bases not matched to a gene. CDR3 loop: CSARGQGAPYEQYF. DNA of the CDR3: TGCAGCGCTAGGGGACAGGGAGCCCCCTACGAGCAGTACTTC.

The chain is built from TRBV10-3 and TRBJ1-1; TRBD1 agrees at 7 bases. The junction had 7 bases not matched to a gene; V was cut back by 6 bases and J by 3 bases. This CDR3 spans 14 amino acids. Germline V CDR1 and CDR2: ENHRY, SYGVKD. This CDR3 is CAIREGAWDTEAFF. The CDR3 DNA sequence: TGTGCCATCAGAGAGGGGGCGTGGGACACTGAAGCTTTCTTT.

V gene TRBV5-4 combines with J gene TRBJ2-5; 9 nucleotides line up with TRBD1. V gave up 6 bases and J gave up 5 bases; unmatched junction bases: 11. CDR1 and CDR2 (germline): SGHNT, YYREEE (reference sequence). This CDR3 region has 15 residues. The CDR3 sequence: CASTSPSTGGETQYF. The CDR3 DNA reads TGTGCCAGCACTTCTCCCTCGACAGGGGGGGAGACCCAGTACTTC.

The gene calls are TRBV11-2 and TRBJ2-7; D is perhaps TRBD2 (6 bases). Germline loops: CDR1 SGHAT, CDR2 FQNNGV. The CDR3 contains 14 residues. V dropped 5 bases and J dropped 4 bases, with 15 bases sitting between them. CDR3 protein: CASSTRPGLYEQYF. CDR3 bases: TGTGCCAGCAGCACGAGACCGGGACTTTACGAGCAGTACTTC.

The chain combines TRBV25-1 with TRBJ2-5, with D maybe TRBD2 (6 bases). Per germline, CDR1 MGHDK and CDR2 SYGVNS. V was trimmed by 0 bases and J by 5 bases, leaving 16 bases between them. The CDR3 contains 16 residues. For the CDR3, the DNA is TGTGCCAGCAGTGAATACAGGGTGTGGGGGGACGAGACCCAGTACTTC. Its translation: CASSEYRVWGDETQYF. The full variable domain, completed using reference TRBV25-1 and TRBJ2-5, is EADIYQTPRYLVIGTGKKITLECSQTMGHDKMYWYQQDPGMELHLIHYSYGVNSTEKGDLSSESTVSRIRTEHFPLTLESARPSHTSQYLCASSEYRVWGDETQYFGPGTRLLVL.

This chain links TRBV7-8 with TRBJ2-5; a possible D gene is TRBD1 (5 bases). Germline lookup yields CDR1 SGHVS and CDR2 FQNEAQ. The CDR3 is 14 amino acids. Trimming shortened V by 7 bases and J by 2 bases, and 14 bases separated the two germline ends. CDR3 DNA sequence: TGTGCCAGCACCCAGAGGCCAGGGCAAGAGACCCAGTACTTC. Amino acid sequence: CASTQRPGQETQYF.

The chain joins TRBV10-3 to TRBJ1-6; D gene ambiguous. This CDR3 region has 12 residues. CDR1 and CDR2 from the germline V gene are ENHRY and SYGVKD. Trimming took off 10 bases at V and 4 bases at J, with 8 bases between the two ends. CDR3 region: CATQDYNSPLHF. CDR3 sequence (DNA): TGTGCCACCCAGGATTATAATTCACCCCTCCACTTT.

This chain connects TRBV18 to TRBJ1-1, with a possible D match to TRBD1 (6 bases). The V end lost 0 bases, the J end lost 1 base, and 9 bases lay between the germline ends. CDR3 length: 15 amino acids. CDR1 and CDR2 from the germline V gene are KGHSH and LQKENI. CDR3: CASSPPRTENTEAFF. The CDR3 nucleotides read TGTGCCAGCTCACCACCGAGGACAGAGAACACTGAAGCTTTCTTT. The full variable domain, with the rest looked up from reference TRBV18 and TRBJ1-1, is NAGVMQNPRHLVRRRGQEARLRCSPMKGHSHVYWYRQLPEEGLKFMVYLQKENIIDESGMPKERFSAEFPKEGPSILRIQQVVRGDSAAYFCASSPPRTENTEAFFGQGTRLTVV.

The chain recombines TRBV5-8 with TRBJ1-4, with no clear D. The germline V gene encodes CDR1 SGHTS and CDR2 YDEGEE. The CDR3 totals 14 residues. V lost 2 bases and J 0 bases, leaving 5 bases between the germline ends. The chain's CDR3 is CASSFGATNEKLFF. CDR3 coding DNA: TGTGCCAGCAGCTTCGGGGCAACTAATGAAAAACTGTTTTTT.

The CDR3 is CASSYPAQGADRQYF. As DNA, the CDR3 is TGTGCCAGCAGTTACCCCGCGCAGGGCGCGGACCGGCAGTATTTT. This chain joins TRBV6-6 and TRBJ2-3; possible D gene TRBD1, 5 bases. CDR1 and CDR2 from the germline V gene are MNHNY and SVGAGI (reference sequence). There are 15 residues in the CDR3. The V and J ends lost 2 bases and 11 bases respectively, with 20 bases between them.

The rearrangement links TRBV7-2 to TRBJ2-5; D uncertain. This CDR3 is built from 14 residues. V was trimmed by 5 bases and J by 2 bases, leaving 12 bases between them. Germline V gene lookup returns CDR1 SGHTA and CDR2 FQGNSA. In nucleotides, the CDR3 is TGTGCCAGCAGCCTTCAGGACGGTCAAGAGACCCAGTACTTC. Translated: CASSLQDGQETQYF.

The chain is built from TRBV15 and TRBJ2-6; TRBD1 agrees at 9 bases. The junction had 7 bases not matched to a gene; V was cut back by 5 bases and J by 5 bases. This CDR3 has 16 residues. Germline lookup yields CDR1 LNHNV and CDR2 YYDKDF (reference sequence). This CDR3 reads CATSGTGLLRANVLTF. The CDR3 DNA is TGTGCCACCAGCGGGACAGGGCTCCTGCGGGCCAACGTCCTGACTTTC.

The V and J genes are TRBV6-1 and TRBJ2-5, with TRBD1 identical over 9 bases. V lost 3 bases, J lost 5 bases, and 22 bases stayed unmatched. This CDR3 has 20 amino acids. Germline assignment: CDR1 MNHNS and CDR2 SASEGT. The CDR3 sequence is CASSDLGFGQGIQPHETQYF. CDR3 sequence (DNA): TGTGCCAGCAGTGACCTCGGATTCGGACAGGGGATCCAGCCTCACGAGACCCAGTACTTC.